This TCR beta chain was captured in a study of shared clonotypes between healthy human individuals. Looking at the study overall: Three plates were used per donor for CD4 naive, three for CD4 memory, two for CD8 naive and one for CD8 memory.

A CD45RA-negative memory subset and a CD45RA+ naive subset were separated from the CD4+ cells. This clone was recorded a few times. Its antigen is unidentified. Germline CDR1 reads ENHRY; CDR2 reads SYGVKD. The CDR3 is 14 amino acids. Trimming pared 8 bases from V and 0 bases from J, leaving 11 bases between. Assay used: immunoSEQ multiplex PCR; TCRdb lists only in-frame clones, some missing. The table lists hundreds of thousands of clones, about 74% of them singletons. Overall study findings and caveats: Approximately 4.6% of naive CD4 clonotypes were common to a handful of donors. Naive subsets generally exceeded memory subsets in estimated richness.

The receptor was derived from a woman younger than 45 in good health. The sample taken for sequencing was memory CD4+ T cells sorted from blood. Subset given: CD45RA-negative fraction. The chain couples TRBV10-3 to TRBJ1-5; a weak D match, TRBD1 (6 bases). The CDR3 sequence is CAIGDIYSNQPQHF. The CDR3 nucleotides read TGTGCCATCGGGGACATCTATAGCAATCAGCCCCAGCATTTT.